The clone carrying this TCR beta chain was seen ten or more times. What it recognizes is unknown. This sample stems from a study of tumor-infiltrating lymphocytes in primary liver carcinoma. Study background: Enrolled patients were male and female, aged 30 to 69 years. Samples returned roughly 3.5 to 7.5 million productive TCRbeta reads each. Read depth did not differ significantly between tissue types.

A constant-region primer primed TCR beta cDNA synthesis from about 490 ng of total RNA. Slightly modified ARM-PCR served as the procedure for the TCR beta libraries. These libraries came from three rounds of nested multiplex PCR. A C-beta reverse primer was combined with TRBV1-TRBV30 forward primers in the first two PCR rounds, and each round had ten to eleven cycles. TCRdb reprocessed the multiplex PCR reads via MiXCR and lists one record per CDR3 protein. The profile shows 310,000 or so distinct CDR3 sequences, nearly 60% of them singletons. The CDR3 contains 16 residues. Germline V CDR1 and CDR2: MNHNY, SVGAGI (reference sequence). The V gene lost 3 bases and the J gene lost 0 bases, with 12 bases spanning the gap. Germline DNA was also extracted, while the blood RNA originated from unsorted whole blood. Patients in the cohort were treatment-naive and living with chronic HBV infection. The study's findings and limits: It was tumor-adjacent and tumor-blood pairs that overlapped less than tumor region pairs did.

Sequenced material: peripheral blood. The chain combines TRBV6-6 with TRBJ2-1; a weak D match, TRBD2 (6 bases). This clonotype was sampled from a woman in her twenties or thirties with primary liver carcinoma and hepatitis B virus infection. The CDR3 DNA reads TGTGCCAGCAGTTATATTGGGGGACTCTCCTACAATGAGCAGTTCTTC. Encoded protein: CASSYIGGLSYNEQFF.